A selection of T cell receptor beta chains follows, all from one sample in a study of T cell responses to AZD1222 COVID-19 vaccine. Only in-frame clones appear in the TCRdb table, and some are missing; sequencing was by immunoSEQ multiplex PCR. The table has fewer than 110,000 clones, roughly 90% seen once. The sample consisted of peripheral blood, taken 28 days after the second AZD1222 dose. These receptor sequences come from an adult who received the AZD1222 COVID-19 vaccine. Both conserved end residues are part of each CDR3. The order of the fields is D gene, V gene, J gene, clone size, CDR3 DNA, CDR3 protein. The D gene is left open where the match is weak. Some rows mark clone size as missing; the rest say once, few, many or name a class of expanded clone.

>TRBD1|TRBV7-9|TRBJ1-5|.
TGTGCCAGCAGCCTTGGACAGGGGCTAGGGGGGTTTCAGCCCCAGCATTTT
CASSLGQGLGGFQPQHF
>.|TRBV7-2|TRBJ2-1|few
TGTGCCAGCAGCTTAGAGTGGACGGTATACAATGAGCAGTTCTTC
CASSLEWTVYNEQFF
>.|TRBV29-1|TRBJ1-1|.
TGCAGCGCAGTCCCCCCGGGCATGAACACTGAAGCTTTCTTT
CSAVPPGMNTEAFF
>TRBD2|TRBV7-2|TRBJ2-1|.
TGTGCCAGCAGCTTTAGCGGGGGGGCGGGAAATGAGCAGTTCTTC
CASSFSGGAGNEQFF
>TRBD2|TRBV2|TRBJ2-7|medium-sized
TGTGCCAGCACTGGGACTAGCGGGGGGGCGGACTCCTACGAGCAGTACTTC
CASTGTSGGADSYEQYF
>.|TRBV15|TRBJ1-5|.
TGTGCCACCAGCAGAGCCCCCGTGAGTAGCAATCAGCCCCAGCATTTT
CATSRAPVSSNQPQHF
>.|TRBV5-1|TRBJ1-1|once
TGCGCCAGCAGTCCCGGTGGCGCGAACACTGAAGCTTTCTTT
CASSPGGANTEAFF
>.|TRBV11-1|TRBJ1-1|.
TGTGCCAGCAGCCCCTGGGGCACCATGAACACTGAAGCTTTCTTT
CASSPWGTMNTEAFF
>TRBD2|TRBV19|TRBJ2-2|.
TGTGCCAGTAGTGTGGGACTAGCGGAAACGAACACCGGGGAGCTGTTTTTT
CASSVGLAETNTGELFF
>TRBD1|TRBV5-1|TRBJ1-6|.
TGCGCCAGCAGCCCACAGGGGGAAAGTTCACCCCTCCACTTT
CASSPQGESSPLHF
>.|TRBV25-1|TRBJ2-3|.
TGTGCCAGCAGGGGTCGGAACACAGATACGCAGTATTTT
CASRGRNTDTQYF
>TRBD1|TRBV5-6|TRBJ1-1|.
TGTGCCAGCAGCCAGGGACAGTACACTGAAGCTTTCTTT
CASSQGQYTEAFF
>TRBD1|TRBV6-5|TRBJ2-5|.
TGTGCCATTATACAGGGGTCTGATGGCGAGACCCAGTACTTC
CAIIQGSDGETQYF
>.|TRBV4-2|TRBJ1-6|.
TGTGCCAGCAGCCAAGATAGGTCACCCCTCCACTTT
CASSQDRSPLHF
>TRBD1|TRBV6-1|TRBJ1-5|few
TGTGCCAGCAGTGACGGACAGGGAAGTCAGCCCCAGCATTTT
CASSDGQGSQPQHF
>TRBD2|TRBV7-2|TRBJ2-1|.
TGTGCCAGCAGCAAGGGGACTAGCGGGCCAAAACTGGGGGAGCAGTTCTTC
CASSKGTSGPKLGEQFF
>TRBD1|TRBV5-1|TRBJ2-7|.
TGCGCCAGCAGCCCTTCGGACAGGATCGGTCACGAGCAGTACTTC
CASSPSDRIGHEQYF
>.|TRBV11-2|TRBJ2-7|.
TGTGCCAGCAGCTTAGTTCGCGGACAGAGCTACGAGCAGTACTTC
CASSLVRGQSYEQYF
>TRBD1|TRBV2|TRBJ1-1|.
TGTGCCAGCAGTGAAAGAAGAGGGACAGACACTGAAGCTTTCTTT
CASSERRGTDTEAFF
>.|TRBV30|TRBJ2-2|few
TGTGCCTGGAGTAAGGGGCAAGACACCGGGGAGCTGTTTTTT
CAWSKGQDTGELFF
>TRBD2|TRBV11-1|TRBJ2-2|.
TGTGCCAGCAGCTCCTGGACTAGCGAGAACACCGGGGAGCTGTTTTTT
CASSSWTSENTGELFF
>.|TRBV2|TRBJ2-7|.
TGTGCCAGCAGTGAAGTGGTCGAGCAGTACTTC
CASSEVVEQYF
>.|TRBV23-1|TRBJ1-1|.
TGCGCCAGCAGTCAATTACCGGGGGTAAGGACTGAAGCTTTCTTT
CASSQLPGVRTEAFF